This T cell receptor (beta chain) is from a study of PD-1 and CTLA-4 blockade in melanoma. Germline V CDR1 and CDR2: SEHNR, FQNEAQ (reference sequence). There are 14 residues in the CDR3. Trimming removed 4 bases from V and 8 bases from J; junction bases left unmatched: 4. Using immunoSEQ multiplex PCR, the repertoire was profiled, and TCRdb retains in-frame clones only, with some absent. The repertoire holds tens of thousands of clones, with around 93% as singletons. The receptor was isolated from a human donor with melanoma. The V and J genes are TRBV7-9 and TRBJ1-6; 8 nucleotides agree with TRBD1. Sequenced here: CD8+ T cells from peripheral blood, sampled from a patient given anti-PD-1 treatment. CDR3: CASSSGQGDSPLHF. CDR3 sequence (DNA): TGTGCCAGCAGCTCCGGACAGGGAGATTCACCCCTCCACTTT.